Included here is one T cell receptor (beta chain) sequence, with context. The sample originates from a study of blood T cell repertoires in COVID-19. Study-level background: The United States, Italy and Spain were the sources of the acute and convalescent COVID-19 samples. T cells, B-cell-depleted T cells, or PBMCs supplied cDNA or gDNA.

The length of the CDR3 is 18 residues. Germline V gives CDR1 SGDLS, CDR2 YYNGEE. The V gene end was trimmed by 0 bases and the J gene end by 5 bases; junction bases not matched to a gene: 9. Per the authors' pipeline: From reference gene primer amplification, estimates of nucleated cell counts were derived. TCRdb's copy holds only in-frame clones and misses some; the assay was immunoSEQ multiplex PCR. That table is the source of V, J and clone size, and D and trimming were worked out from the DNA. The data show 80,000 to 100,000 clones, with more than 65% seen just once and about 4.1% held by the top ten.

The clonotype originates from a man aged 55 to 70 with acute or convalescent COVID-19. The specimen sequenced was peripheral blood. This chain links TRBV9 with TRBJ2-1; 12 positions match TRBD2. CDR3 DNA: TGTGCCAGCAGCGTAGGGCTAGCGGGGGGGCCAGTCCACAATGAGCAGTTCTTC. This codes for CASSVGLAGGPVHNEQFF.